One and the same sample provided the 29 T cell receptor beta chains below, sequenced in a study of blood T cell repertoires in COVID-19 (dated by TCRdb to 2018 to 2020). The receptor library was made with the immunoSEQ multiplex PCR assay. The clones in this table, taken by TCRdb from immuneACCESS, are in-frame only. Not every clone is retained; where verified, under half of the shortfall comes from an unresolved V gene, and the cause of the rest is unknown. In all, the sample holds about 170,000 clones, and about 90% of those were seen once. The ten largest make up 4.5% to 5% of the sample. Input material: peripheral blood. Every receptor here comes from a man younger than 40 with COVID-19, enrolled during active disease.

This clone was seen a single time. The chain carries TRBV6-5 and TRBJ1-6, with D perhaps matching TRBD1 (6 bases). Germline-derived CDR1 and CDR2 are MNHEY and SVGAGI. V shed 7 bases and J shed 3 bases, with 13 bases lying between them. CDR3 size: 15 residues. The CDR3 sequence is CASTPGQYYNSPLHF. Written as DNA, the CDR3 is TGTGCCAGCACCCCTGGACAGTACTATAATTCACCCCTCCACTTT.

The chain combines TRBV2 with TRBJ1-3, with TRBD1 matching over 10 bases. Germline trimming cut 6 bases from V and 4 bases from J; bases unmatched to any gene: 9. The CDR3 sequence is 16 residues long. CDR1 is SNHLY and CDR2 is FYNNEI in the germline V gene. CDR3 bases: TGTGCCAGCAGGCCGGGACAGGGGATGAAGGGAAACACCATATATTTT. Protein: CASRPGQGMKGNTIYF.

CDR3 DNA sequence: TGTGCCAGCCACCAGGGACAGGGCGGGGGGAGCACTGAAGCTTTCTTT. It is translated as CASHQGQGGGSTEAFF. The rearrangement joins TRBV2 to TRBJ1-1; 9 bases align to TRBD1. Germline V gives CDR1 SNHLY, CDR2 FYNNEI. The CDR3 sequence is 16 residues long. After removal of 8 bases from V and 4 bases from J, the junction contained 14 bases not matched to a gene.

The genes are TRBV19 and TRBJ1-2; the match to TRBD1 covers 9 bases. Germline trimming cut 5 bases from V and 5 bases from J; bases unmatched to any gene: 9. There are 15 residues in the CDR3. CDR1 LNHDA and CDR2 SQIVND come from the germline V gene (reference sequence). The CDR3 DNA sequence: TGTGCCAGTAGTCTCTACTCCGGGACAGGGTATGGCTACACCTTC. It codes for CASSLYSGTGYGYTF.

The rearrangement joins TRBV24-1 to TRBJ1-2, with 11 bases that match TRBD1. Germline V gene data show CDR1 as KGHDR and CDR2 as SFDVKD. The CDR3 totals 18 residues. V lost 3 bases to trimming and J lost 0 bases; unmatched junction nucleotides: 8. The CDR3 coding sequence is TGTGCCACCAGTGATCCCCGGGGGACAGGGGGACCTAACTATGGCTACACCTTC. Amino acid sequence: CATSDPRGTGGPNYGYTF.

The chain carries TRBV2 and TRBJ2-3; 15 positions match TRBD2. The CDR3 loop spans 17 amino acids. With 6 bases clipped from V and 2 bases from J, the junction kept 6 bases outside the gene matches. Germline V lookup: CDR1 SNHLY, CDR2 FYNNEI. CDR3 amino acids: CASRPGLAGGYTDTQYF. The CDR3 DNA reads as TGTGCCAGCAGACCGGGACTAGCGGGGGGCTACACAGATACGCAGTATTTT.

The chain carries TRBV6-1 and TRBJ1-5, with D perhaps TRBD1 (6 bases). The V end lost 3 bases, the J end lost 6 bases, and 12 bases lay between the germline ends. The germline V gene has CDR1 MNHNS and CDR2 SASEGT. CDR3 length equals 14 residues. The CDR3 sequence: CASSDSYRAQPQHF. In DNA, the CDR3 is TGTGCCAGCAGTGATAGCTACAGGGCTCAGCCCCAGCATTTT.

The V and J genes are TRBV28 and TRBJ1-3; 9 nucleotides align to TRBD1. Germline V gene lookup returns CDR1 MDHEN and CDR2 SYDVKM. The junction had 6 bases not matched to a gene; V was cut back by 6 bases and J by 3 bases. The length of the CDR3 is 15 residues. CDR3 coding DNA: TGTGCCAGCAGCCCGGACAGGGGAAATGGAAACACCATATATTTT. Translation gives CASSPDRGNGNTIYF.

The chain joins TRBV18 to TRBJ2-2; TRBD1 might be the D (6 bases). The CDR3 is made up of 15 amino acids. Deletions cut 1 base from V and 1 base from J, with 7 bases between. CDR1 is KGHSH, CDR2 LQKENI, per germline. DNA for the CDR3: TGTGCCAGCTCACCACAGGGACAGAACACCGGGGAGCTGTTTTTT. Its protein product is CASSPQGQNTGELFF.

The V gene is TRBV6-5, the J gene TRBJ2-2; D not certain. The CDR3 is made up of 12 amino acids. V was cut by 8 bases and J by 3 bases, with 7 bases left in between. Germline loops: CDR1 MNHEY, CDR2 SVGAGI. CDR3 loop: CASFSYTGELFF. The CDR3 nucleotides read TGTGCCAGCTTTTCCTACACCGGGGAGCTGTTTTTT.

V and J are TRBV5-1 and TRBJ2-7, with 9 nucleotides matching TRBD2. V lost 2 bases and J lost 6; bases outside the gene matches: 3. The CDR3 covers 13 residues. Germline values: CDR1 SGHRS, CDR2 YFSETQ. CDR3: CASSFAGGTEQYF. DNA of the CDR3: TGCGCCAGCAGCTTCGCGGGGGGGACCGAGCAGTACTTC.

J is TRBJ1-1 and V is TRBV11-2; D gene uncertain. Deletions cut 4 bases from V and 1 base from J, with 10 bases between. This CDR3 is 14 amino acids long. CDR1 SGHAT and CDR2 FQNNGV come from the germline V gene. CDR3 protein: CASSSGIQNTEAFF. The CDR3 nucleotides are TGTGCCAGCAGCTCCGGGATCCAGAACACTGAAGCTTTCTTT.

This clone was seen a single time. The rearrangement links TRBV6-6 to TRBJ2-3, with TRBD2 matching 10 bases. The CDR3 spans 19 residues. Germline V lookup: CDR1 MNHNY, CDR2 SVGAGI (reference sequence). V lost 6 bases, J lost 3 bases, and 18 bases stayed unmatched. The CDR3 DNA is TGTGCCAGCAGCTACCTAGGGAGCGGGAGGGTGAAGGTAACAGATACGCAGTATTTT. The encoded protein is CASSYLGSGRVKVTDTQYF.

V usage is TRBV12-5 and J usage is TRBJ1-2; the D gene is possibly TRBD1 (5 bases). V was pared by 1 base and J by 4 bases, with 13 bases between. This CDR3 comprises 15 residues. Per germline, CDR1 LGHNT and CDR2 FRNRAP. The CDR3 DNA reads TGTGCTAGTGGTTTGGAGCAAACAGGTTCCTATGGCTACACCTTC. It yields the protein CASGLEQTGSYGYTF.

The chain has TRBV5-8 and TRBJ2-6; 9 nucleotides agree with TRBD1. Trimming at V came to 3 bases and at J to 4 bases, leaving 5 bases not matched to a gene. The germline gives CDR1 SGHTS, CDR2 YDEGEE. The CDR3 length is 16 residues. The CDR3 DNA is TGTGCCAGCAGCTCTTGGACAGGGGCGGGGGCCAACGTCCTGACTTTC. This gives the protein CASSSWTGAGANVLTF.

The V and J genes are TRBV5-1 and TRBJ2-3, with 11 bases lining up with TRBD2. V dropped 4 bases and J dropped 4; count of bases not matched to a gene: 8. Germline CDR1 is SGHRS and CDR2 is YFSETQ. This CDR3 is 16 amino acids long. The CDR3, as DNA: TGCGCCAGCAGCCAGACTAGCGGGAAAGGATCAGATACGCAGTATTTT. It specifies CASSQTSGKGSDTQYF.

The chain joins TRBV10-2 to TRBJ2-7; D may be TRBD2 (5 bases). From germline, CDR1 is WSHSY and CDR2 SAAADI. The CDR3 contains 13 residues. V was cut by 2 bases and J by 2 bases, with 7 bases left in between. For the CDR3, the DNA is TGCGCCAGCAGTGAGGCCGGGACCTACGAGCAGTACTTC. Translating gives CASSEAGTYEQYF.

This clone was picked up one time. V is TRBV4-3 and J is TRBJ1-2; TRBD1 is a possible D gene (6 bases). V was trimmed by 3 bases and J by 7 bases, leaving 18 bases between them. The germline gives CDR1 LGHNA, CDR2 YSLEER. This CDR3 has 15 residues. Here the CDR3 DNA reads TGCGCCAGCAGCCACGAGGCCGGGACAATCTCTGGCTACACCTTC. This gives the protein CASSHEAGTISGYTF.

The chain joins TRBV5-1 to TRBJ2-5; TRBD1 aligns across 8 bases. J lost 4 bases, V lost 0 bases, and 8 bases had no gene match. The CDR3 is 16 residues long. Germline CDR1 reads SGHRS; CDR2 reads YFSETQ. CDR3 residues: CASSLAGTGRGETQYF. In DNA form, the CDR3 reads TGCGCCAGCAGCTTGGCGGGGACAGGACGGGGAGAGACCCAGTACTTC. Looking up the rest from reference TRBV5-1 and TRBJ2-5 gives the full variable domain: KAGVTQTPRYLIKTRGQQVTLSCSPISGHRSVSWYQQTPGQGLQFLFEYFSETQRNKGNFPGRFSGRQFSNSRSEMNVSTLELGDSALYLCASSLAGTGRGETQYFGPGTRLLVL.

The chain links TRBV7-9 to TRBJ2-5, with a possible D match to TRBD1 (5 bases). V was pared by 2 bases and J by 0 bases, with 16 bases between. CDR3 length: 17 amino acids. CDR1 is SEHNR and CDR2 is FQNEAQ in the germline V gene (reference sequence). The CDR3 region has the DNA TGTGCCAGCAGCTTAACTTACACCCAGGGATACCAAGAGACCCAGTACTTC. Protein: CASSLTYTQGYQETQYF.

This sequence joins TRBV6-5 and TRBJ1-5, with 9 bases that match TRBD1. The germline V gene encodes CDR1 MNHEY and CDR2 SVGAGI. The J segment lost 6 bases and the V segment lost 2 bases, leaving 5 bases of the junction unmatched. CDR3 length equals 15 residues. As DNA, the CDR3 is TGTGCCAGCAGTTACGAGACAGGGGGGGCTCAGCCCCAGCATTTT. Amino acids: CASSYETGGAQPQHF.

The CDR3: CASSLQFYEQYF. The CDR3 DNA sequence: TGTGCCAGCAGTTTACAGTTTTACGAGCAGTACTTC. V gene TRBV12-3 or TRBV12-4 combines with J gene TRBJ2-7, with D uncertain. Trimming took off 2 bases at V and 4 bases at J, with 6 bases between the two ends. The CDR3 runs 12 residues.

The table lists this clone with a few counts. This sequence joins TRBV2 and TRBJ2-5; the match to TRBD1 covers 10 bases. V gave up 5 bases and J gave up 5 bases; unmatched junction bases: 5. Germline assignment: CDR1 SNHLY and CDR2 FYNNEI. The CDR3 is 14 residues long. Written as DNA, the CDR3 is TGTGCCAGCAGTAAGCGACAGGGGGCTGAGACCCAGTACTTC. Amino acids: CASSKRQGAETQYF. The full variable domain, with the rest looked up from reference TRBV2 and TRBJ2-5, is EPEVTQTPSHQVTQMGQEVILRCVPISNHLYFYWYRQILGQKVEFLVSFYNNEISEKSEIFDDQFSVERPDGSNFTLKIRSTKLEDSAMYFCASSKRQGAETQYFGPGTRLLVL.

V and J are TRBV4-2 and TRBJ2-2; 14 bases line up with TRBD2. V shed 3 bases and J 4 bases; nucleotides not matched to a gene: 4. Germline CDR1 reads LGHNA; CDR2 reads YNFKEQ. The CDR3 length is 17 residues. The CDR3 is CASSQGLAGVITGELFF. The CDR3 nucleotides read TGTGCCAGCAGCCAGGGACTAGCGGGAGTTATCACCGGGGAGCTGTTTTTT.

The V call is TRBV27, the J call TRBJ1-5; D gene ambiguous. Germline lookup yields CDR1 MNHEY and CDR2 SMNVEV (reference sequence). This CDR3 spans 13 amino acids. The germline V and J ends were trimmed by 3 bases and 0 bases, with 3 bases remaining between them. The CDR3 region has the DNA TGTGCCAGCAGTTTCAATAGCAATCAGCCCCAGCATTTT. It yields the protein CASSFNSNQPQHF.

The CDR3 coding sequence is TGTGCCAGCAGTTTAGGACAGTCTGATACGCAGTATTTT. The encoded protein is CASSLGQSDTQYF. The rearrangement uses TRBV7-3 and TRBJ2-3, with D perhaps matching TRBD1 (6 bases). Trimming pared 6 bases from V and 6 bases from J, leaving 13 bases between. CDR3 length equals 13 residues. CDR1 and CDR2 from the germline V gene are SGHTA and FQGTGA.

The V call is TRBV21-1, the J call TRBJ2-3; TRBD2, the D gene given by the table, was not confirmed from the DNA. TRBV21-1 is designated a pseudogene. The CDR3 totals 17 residues. In DNA, the CDR3 is TGTGCCAGCAGCAAAGTAAAAGCGGGGGGGCCCCCAGATACGCAGTATTTT. Amino acid sequence: CASSKVKAGGPPDTQYF.

This chain joins TRBV5-8 and TRBJ1-2; the D gene is possibly TRBD1 (6 bases). CDR1 and CDR2 (germline): SGHTS, YDEGEE. The CDR3 contains 14 residues. V shed 0 bases and J shed 2 bases, with 8 bases lying between them. DNA for the CDR3: TGTGCCAGCAGCTTGGTAGGACAGAACTATGGCTACACCTTC. This sequence encodes CASSLVGQNYGYTF.

This chain uses TRBV23-1 with TRBJ1-2; TRBD1 might be the D (6 bases). TRBV23-1 is treated as an ORF (open reading frame) with a function not yet certain. The CDR3 sequence is 15 residues long. V dropped 6 bases and J dropped 3 bases, with 17 bases sitting between them. CDR3 bases: TGCGCCAGCAGCCGCAACAGGGAAGGGTACTATGGCTACACCTTC. It codes for CASSRNREGYYGYTF.